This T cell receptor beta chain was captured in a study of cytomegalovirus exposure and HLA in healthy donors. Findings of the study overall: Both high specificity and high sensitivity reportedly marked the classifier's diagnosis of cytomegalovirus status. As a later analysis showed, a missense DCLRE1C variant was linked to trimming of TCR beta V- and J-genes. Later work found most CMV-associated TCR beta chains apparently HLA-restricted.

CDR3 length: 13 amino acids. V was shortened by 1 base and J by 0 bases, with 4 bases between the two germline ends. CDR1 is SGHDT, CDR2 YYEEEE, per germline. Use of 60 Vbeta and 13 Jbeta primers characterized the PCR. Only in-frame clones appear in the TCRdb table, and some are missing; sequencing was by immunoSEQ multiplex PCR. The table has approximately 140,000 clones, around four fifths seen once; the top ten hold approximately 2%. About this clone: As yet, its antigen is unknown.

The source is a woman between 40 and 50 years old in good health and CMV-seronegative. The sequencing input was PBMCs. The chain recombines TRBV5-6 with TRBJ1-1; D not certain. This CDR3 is CASSLNMNTEAFF. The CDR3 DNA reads TGTGCCAGCAGCTTGAATATGAACACTGAAGCTTTCTTT.